A selection of T cell receptor beta chains follows, all from one sample in a study of T cells after yellow fever vaccination. Each CDR3 protein gets one entry after TCRdb re-called the 5' RACE reads with MiXCR. The table records approximately 600,000 distinct CDR3 sequences, about 12% of them present only once. The sequencing here drew on PBMCs, taken on the day of the yellow fever booster vaccination. Receptors originate from a man aged 25-40 years who received the YFV17D yellow fever vaccine. Both conserved end residues are part of each CDR3. D genes are given only for firm matches. A row's size may be missing; if present it is once, few, many or a size class.

v_gene: TRBV20-1; abundance: .; j_gene: TRBJ2-1; d_gene: TRBD2; CDR3aa: CSASWPGGLDEQFF; CDR3nt: TGCAGTGCTAGTTGGCCGGGAGGTTTGGATGAGCAGTTCTTC
v_gene: TRBV6-2/TRBV6-3; abundance: few; j_gene: TRBJ2-1; d_gene: TRBD2; CDR3aa: CASNLRTSGARNEQFF; CDR3nt: TGTGCCAGCAATCTTAGGACTAGCGGGGCCCGCAATGAGCAGTTCTTC
v_gene: TRBV5-1; abundance: few; j_gene: TRBJ1-1; d_gene: .; CDR3aa: CASSPAGLVGEAFF; CDR3nt: TGCGCCAGCAGCCCTGCTGGCCTAGTAGGTGAAGCTTTCTTT
v_gene: TRBV10-3; abundance: .; j_gene: TRBJ2-7; d_gene: .; CDR3aa: CANRLSYEQYF; CDR3nt: TGTGCCAACCGCCTATCCTACGAGCAGTACTTC
v_gene: TRBV2; abundance: .; j_gene: TRBJ2-3; d_gene: TRBD2; CDR3aa: CASLLAGGTDTQYF; CDR3nt: TGTGCCAGCCTCCTGGCGGGAGGGACAGATACGCAGTATTTT
v_gene: TRBV7-2; abundance: few; j_gene: TRBJ2-1; d_gene: TRBD2; CDR3aa: CASRTDQGLGVSEQFF; CDR3nt: TGTGCCAGCAGAACAGACCAGGGACTAGGGGTTAGTGAGCAGTTCTTC
v_gene: TRBV7-9; abundance: few; j_gene: TRBJ2-7; d_gene: .; CDR3aa: CASGPSGYEQYF; CDR3nt: TGTGCCAGCGGCCCGTCGGGATACGAGCAGTACTTC
v_gene: TRBV12-3/TRBV12-4; abundance: few; j_gene: TRBJ2-4; d_gene: .; CDR3aa: CASSLGGAENIQYF; CDR3nt: TGTGCCAGCAGTTTAGGAGGAGCGGAAAACATTCAGTACTTC
v_gene: TRBV20-1; abundance: .; j_gene: TRBJ2-3; d_gene: .; CDR3aa: CSAFTGTNTDTQYF; CDR3nt: TGCAGTGCTTTTACCGGGACCAACACAGATACGCAGTATTTT
v_gene: TRBV28; abundance: few; j_gene: TRBJ1-5; d_gene: .; CDR3aa: CASSVVGRGNQPQHF; CDR3nt: TGTGCCAGCAGCGTGGTTGGGCGAGGGAATCAGCCCCAGCATTTT